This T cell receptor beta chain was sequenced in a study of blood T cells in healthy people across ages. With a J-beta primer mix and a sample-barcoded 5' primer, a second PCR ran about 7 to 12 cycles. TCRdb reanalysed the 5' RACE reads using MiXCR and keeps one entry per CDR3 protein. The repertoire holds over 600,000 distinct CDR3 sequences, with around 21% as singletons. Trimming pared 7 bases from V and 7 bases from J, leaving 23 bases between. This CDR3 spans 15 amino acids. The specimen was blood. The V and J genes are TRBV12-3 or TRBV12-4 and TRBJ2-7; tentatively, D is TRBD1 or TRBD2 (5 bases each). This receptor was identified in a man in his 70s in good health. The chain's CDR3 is CASIPSGPVVWEQYF. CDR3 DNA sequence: TGTGCCAGCATCCCATCGGGACCAGTGGTGTGGGAGCAGTACTTC.